The clone carrying this T cell receptor (beta chain) was counted between two and nine times. The antigen remains unidentified. Preparation of the TCRbeta library was carried out with unique molecular identifiers. TCRdb recomputed calls from the PCR reads with MiXCR, one row per CDR3 protein. The sample has about 300,000 distinct CDR3 sequences, over 7% seen once. The data originate from a study of T-cell reconstitution after alpha-beta-depleted transplantation in children. The germline V gene has CDR1 MNHEY and CDR2 SMNVEV (reference sequence). The CDR3 is made up of 17 amino acids. With V trimmed by 2 bases and J by 2 bases, 9 bases remained unmatched. Regarding the study as a whole: The main origin of T-cell counts and diversity one year after transplant was newly produced T cells. Surviving recipient T cells and thymic progenitors underlay high day-60 TCRbeta diversity in some patients. At around two months after transplant, the alpha-beta T cells were reportedly derived from several hundred expanded clones that came from non-depleted graft cells.

The gene calls are TRBV27 and TRBJ2-1, with 7 positions matching TRBD1. Specimen: peripheral blood, collected 360 days after TCRalphabeta/CD19-depleted stem cell transplant. The clonotype was recovered from a female patient aged 2-10 years who had a stem cell transplant for Fanconi anemia, so the T cells may come from the graft donor. CDR3 amino acids: CASSLTKTGRPYNEQFF. The CDR3 nucleotides read TGTGCCAGCAGTTTAACTAAGACAGGGAGACCCTACAATGAGCAGTTCTTC.